This T cell receptor (beta chain) was sequenced during a study of T cell changes during pregnancy in multiple sclerosis. Libraries were prepared by immunoSEQ multiplex PCR; TCRdb keeps only in-frame clonotypes and omits some of them. Here the sample spans 35,000 to 50,000 clones, about 85% being singletons. V lost 8 bases and J lost 1; bases outside the gene matches: 4. Germline V gene lookup returns CDR1 MDHEN and CDR2 SYDVKM. The CDR3 length is 14 residues. The origin of this receptor is a female donor with multiple sclerosis, enrolled in a pregnancy study. This sequence joins TRBV28 and TRBJ2-4; TRBD1 aligns across 8 bases. This material consisted of CD4+ T cells from peripheral blood mononuclear cells, taken after pregnancy. In DNA form, the CDR3 reads TGTGCCAGCGGACAGGGTTCGGCCAAAAACATTCAGTACTTC. This translates into CASGQGSAKNIQYF. Drawing the rest from reference TRBV28 and TRBJ2-4, the complete variable domain is DVKVTQSSRYLVKRTGEKVFLECVQDMDHENMFWYRQDPGLGLRLIYFSYDVKMKEKGDIPEGYSVSREKKERFSLILESASTNQTSMYLCASGQGSAKNIQYFGAGTRLSVL.